A few counts support the clone carrying this T cell receptor (beta chain). Residents of 24 US areas, aged about 18 to 95 years, made up the participants. These data belong to a study of blood T cell repertoires in COVID-19. Authors' data handling: Using reference gene primer amplification, nucleated cell counts were estimated. Generated by immunoSEQ multiplex PCR, the TCRdb table keeps only in-frame clones and is missing some. Clone size and the V and J calls come from that table; the DNA yielded D and trimming. Seen here are about 190,000 clones, around 80% observed once, and the top ten hold around 16%. The V and J ends lost 6 bases and 9 bases, in that order; junction bases with no gene match: 12. This CDR3 has 15 amino acids. Germline CDR1 and CDR2: MRHNA and SNTAGT.

Sequencing input: PBMCs or T cells enriched from blood (not recorded which). The sequence came from a woman between 45 and 65 years old with acute COVID-19. This sequence joins TRBV6-4 and TRBJ2-2, with 8 bases lining up with TRBD1. CDR3 protein: CASSPQGEIRRELFF. CDR3 sequence (DNA): TGTGCCAGCAGCCCACAGGGGGAGATCCGGCGGGAGCTGTTTTTT.